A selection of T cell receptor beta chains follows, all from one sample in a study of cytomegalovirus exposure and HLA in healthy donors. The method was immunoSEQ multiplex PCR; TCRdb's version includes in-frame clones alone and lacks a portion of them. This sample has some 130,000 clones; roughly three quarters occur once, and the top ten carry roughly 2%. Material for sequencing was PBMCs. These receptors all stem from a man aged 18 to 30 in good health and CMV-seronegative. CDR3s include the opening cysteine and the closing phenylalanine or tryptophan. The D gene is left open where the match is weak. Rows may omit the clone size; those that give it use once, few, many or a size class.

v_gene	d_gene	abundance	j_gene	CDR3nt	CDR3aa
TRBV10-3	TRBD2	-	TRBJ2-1	TGTGCCATCAAACCGGGACAGATAGCGGGAGGGCCCTACAATGAGCAGTTCTTC	CAIKPGQIAGGPYNEQFF
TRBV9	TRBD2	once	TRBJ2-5	TGTGCCAGCAGCGTCAGAGCGGGGTTCGCGGGAGAGACCCAGTACTTC	CASSVRAGFAGETQYF
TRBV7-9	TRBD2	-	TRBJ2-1	TGTGCCAGCAGTACCGCTAGCGGAAGCTCCTACAATGAGCAGTTCTTC	CASSTASGSSYNEQFF
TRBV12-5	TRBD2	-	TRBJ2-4	TGTGCTAGTGGTTCGGGACTAGGGGACAAAAACATTCAGTACTTC	CASGSGLGDKNIQYF
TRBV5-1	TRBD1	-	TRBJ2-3	TGCGCCAGCAGCCCGCAGGGGGCAGATACGCAGTATTTT	CASSPQGADTQYF
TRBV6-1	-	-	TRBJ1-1	TGTGCCAGCCATAACACTGAAGCTTTCTTT	CASHNTEAFF
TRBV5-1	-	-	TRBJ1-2	TGCGCCAGCAGCTTGGATTTCCGCCATTTCAGTAGCTACACCTTC	CASSLDFRHFSSYTF
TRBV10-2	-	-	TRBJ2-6	TGCGCCAGCACCCCCCTTGGGGCCAACGTCCTGACTTTC	CASTPLGANVLTF
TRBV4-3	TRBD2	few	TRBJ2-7	TGCGCCAGCAGCCAAGAAGACTTATCTAGCGGAGGCTCCTACGAGCAGTACTTC	CASSQEDLSSGGSYEQYF
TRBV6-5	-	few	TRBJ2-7	TGTGCCAGCAGCTCACAAGGGGGGGGGTACGAGCAGTACTTC	CASSSQGGGYEQYF
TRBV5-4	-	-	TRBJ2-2	TGTGCCAGCAGCTTAGCCGCATCCGGGGAGCTGTTTTTT	CASSLAASGELFF
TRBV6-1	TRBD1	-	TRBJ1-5	TGTGCCAGCAGCGCTGGGACAGGGTATGGGCAGCCCCAGCATTTT	CASSAGTGYGQPQHF
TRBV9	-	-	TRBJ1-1	TGTGCCAGCAGCGTAGAGGGGGGGCCCGGTGAAGCTTTCTTT	CASSVEGGPGEAFF